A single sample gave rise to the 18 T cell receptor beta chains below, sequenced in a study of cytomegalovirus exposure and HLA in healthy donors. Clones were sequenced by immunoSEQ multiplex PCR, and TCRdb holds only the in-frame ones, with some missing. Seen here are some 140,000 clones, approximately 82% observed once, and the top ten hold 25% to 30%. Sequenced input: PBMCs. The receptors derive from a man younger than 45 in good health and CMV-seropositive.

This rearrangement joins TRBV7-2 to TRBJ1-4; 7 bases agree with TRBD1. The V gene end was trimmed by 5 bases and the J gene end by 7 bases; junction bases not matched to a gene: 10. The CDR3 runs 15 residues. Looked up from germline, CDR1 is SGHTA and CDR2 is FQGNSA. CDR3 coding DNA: TGTGCCAGCAGCCCTGAGGGGGCTGTTAGTGAAAAACTGTTTTTT. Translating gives CASSPEGAVSEKLFF.

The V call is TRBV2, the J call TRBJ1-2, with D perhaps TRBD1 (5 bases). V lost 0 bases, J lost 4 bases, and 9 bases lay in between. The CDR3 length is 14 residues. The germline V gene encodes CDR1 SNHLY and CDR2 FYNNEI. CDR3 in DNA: TGTGCCAGCAGTGAAGCCAGGGAGGGCTATGGCTACACCTTC. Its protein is CASSEAREGYGYTF. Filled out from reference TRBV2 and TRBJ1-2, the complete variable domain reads EPEVTQTPSHQVTQMGQEVILRCVPISNHLYFYWYRQILGQKVEFLVSFYNNEISEKSEIFDDQFSVERPDGSNFTLKIRSTKLEDSAMYFCASSEAREGYGYTFGSGTRLTVV.

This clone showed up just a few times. The CDR3 DNA is TGTGCCAGCGTCCCTCGGAACACCGGGGAGCTGTTTTTT. Amino acid sequence: CASVPRNTGELFF. The J gene is TRBJ2-2, the V gene TRBV28; D unclear. The germline gives CDR1 MDHEN, CDR2 SYDVKM. The CDR3 is 13 amino acids. V was clipped by 8 bases and J by 1 base, with 8 bases between them.

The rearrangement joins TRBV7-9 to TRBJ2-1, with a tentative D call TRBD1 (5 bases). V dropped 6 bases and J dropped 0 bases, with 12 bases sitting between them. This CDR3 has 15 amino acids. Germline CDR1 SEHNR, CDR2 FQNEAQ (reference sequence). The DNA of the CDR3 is TGTGCCAGCAGTAGCAGGGTCAGCTCCTACAATGAGCAGTTCTTC. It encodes CASSSRVSSYNEQFF.

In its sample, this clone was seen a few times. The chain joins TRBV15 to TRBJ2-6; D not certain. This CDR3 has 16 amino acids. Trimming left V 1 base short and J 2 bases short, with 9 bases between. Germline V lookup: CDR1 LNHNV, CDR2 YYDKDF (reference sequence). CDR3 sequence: CATSRGRGAGANVLTF. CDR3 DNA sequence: TGTGCCACCAGCAGAGGCCGAGGCGCTGGGGCCAACGTCCTGACTTTC.

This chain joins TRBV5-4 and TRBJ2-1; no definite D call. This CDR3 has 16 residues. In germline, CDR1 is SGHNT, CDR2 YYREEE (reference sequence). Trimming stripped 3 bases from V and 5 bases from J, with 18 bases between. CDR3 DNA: TGTGCCAGCAGCTCGTTTGGCGGCGCGACCCACAATGAGCAGTTCTTC. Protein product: CASSSFGGATHNEQFF.

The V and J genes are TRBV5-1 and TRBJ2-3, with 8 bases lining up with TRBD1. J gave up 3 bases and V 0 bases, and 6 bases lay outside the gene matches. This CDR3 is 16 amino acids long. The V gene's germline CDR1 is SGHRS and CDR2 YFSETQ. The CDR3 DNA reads TGCGCCAGCAGCTTGGCCAGGGACAGGAGTACAGATACGCAGTATTTT. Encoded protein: CASSLARDRSTDTQYF.

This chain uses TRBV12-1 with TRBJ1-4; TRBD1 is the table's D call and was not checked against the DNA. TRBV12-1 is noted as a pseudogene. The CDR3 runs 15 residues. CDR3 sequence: CASSFKGPTNEKLFF. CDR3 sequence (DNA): TGTGCCAGCAGCTTTAAGGGGCCAACTAATGAAAAACTGTTTTTT.

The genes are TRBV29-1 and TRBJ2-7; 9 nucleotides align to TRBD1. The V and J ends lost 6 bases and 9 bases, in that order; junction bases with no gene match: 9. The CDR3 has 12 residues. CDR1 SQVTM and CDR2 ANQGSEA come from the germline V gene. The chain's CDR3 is CSVAQGASGQYF. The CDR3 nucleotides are TGCAGCGTAGCACAGGGGGCGTCCGGGCAGTACTTC.

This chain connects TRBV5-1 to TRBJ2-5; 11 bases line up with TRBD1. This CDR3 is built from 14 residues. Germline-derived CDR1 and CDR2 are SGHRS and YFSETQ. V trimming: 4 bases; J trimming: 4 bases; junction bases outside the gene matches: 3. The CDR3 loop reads CASSGQGASETQYF. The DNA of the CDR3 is TGCGCCAGCAGCGGACAGGGGGCGTCAGAGACCCAGTACTTC.

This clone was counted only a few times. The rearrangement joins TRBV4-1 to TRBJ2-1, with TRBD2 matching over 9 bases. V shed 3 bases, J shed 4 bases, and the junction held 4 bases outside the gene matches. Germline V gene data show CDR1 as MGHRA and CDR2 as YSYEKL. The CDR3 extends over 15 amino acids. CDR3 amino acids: CASSQILAGYNEQFF. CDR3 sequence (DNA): TGCGCCAGCAGCCAGATACTAGCGGGTTACAATGAGCAGTTCTTC.

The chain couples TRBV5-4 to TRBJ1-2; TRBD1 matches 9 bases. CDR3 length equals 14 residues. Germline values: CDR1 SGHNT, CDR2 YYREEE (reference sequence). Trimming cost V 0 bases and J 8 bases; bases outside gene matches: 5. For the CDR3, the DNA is TGTGCCAGCAGCTTGGCCAACGGACAGGGGGGCTACACCTTC. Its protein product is CASSLANGQGGYTF.

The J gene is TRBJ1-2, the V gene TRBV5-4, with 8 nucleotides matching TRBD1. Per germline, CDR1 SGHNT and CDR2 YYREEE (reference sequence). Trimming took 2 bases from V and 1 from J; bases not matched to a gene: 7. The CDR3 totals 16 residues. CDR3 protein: CASSFAGTGLNYGYTF. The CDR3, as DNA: TGTGCCAGCAGCTTTGCCGGGACAGGACTTAACTATGGCTACACCTTC.

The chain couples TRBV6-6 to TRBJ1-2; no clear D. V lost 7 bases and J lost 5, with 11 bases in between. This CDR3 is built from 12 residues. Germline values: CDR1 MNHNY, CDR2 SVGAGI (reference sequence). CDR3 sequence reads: CASTALGYGYTF. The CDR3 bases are TGTGCCAGCACTGCGCTCGGGTATGGCTACACCTTC.

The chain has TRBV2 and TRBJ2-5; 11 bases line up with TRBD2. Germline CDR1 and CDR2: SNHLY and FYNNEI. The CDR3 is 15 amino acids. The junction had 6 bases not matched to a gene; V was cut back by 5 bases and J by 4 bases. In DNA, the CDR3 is TGTGCCAGCAGTATTAGCGGGGGGGTAGGAGAGACCCAGTACTTC. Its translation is CASSISGGVGETQYF.

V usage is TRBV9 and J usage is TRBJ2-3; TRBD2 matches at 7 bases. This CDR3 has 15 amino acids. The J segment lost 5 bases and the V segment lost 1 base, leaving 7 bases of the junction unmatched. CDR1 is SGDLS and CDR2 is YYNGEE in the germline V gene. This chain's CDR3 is CASSVIVGGLDTQYF. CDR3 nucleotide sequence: TGTGCCAGCAGCGTAATAGTCGGGGGGTTAGATACGCAGTATTTT.

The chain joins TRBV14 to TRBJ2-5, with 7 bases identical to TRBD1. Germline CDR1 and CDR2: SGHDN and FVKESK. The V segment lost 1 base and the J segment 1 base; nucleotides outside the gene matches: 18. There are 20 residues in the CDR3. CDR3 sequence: CASSQALPPSQGQTQETQYF. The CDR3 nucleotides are TGTGCCAGCAGCCAAGCACTCCCCCCTAGCCAGGGACAGACCCAAGAGACCCAGTACTTC.

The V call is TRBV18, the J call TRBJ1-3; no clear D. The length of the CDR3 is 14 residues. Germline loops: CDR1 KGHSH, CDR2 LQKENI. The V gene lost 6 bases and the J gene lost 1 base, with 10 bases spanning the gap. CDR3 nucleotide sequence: TGTGCCAGCTCTGCCGACAATTCTGGAAACACCATATATTTT. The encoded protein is CASSADNSGNTIYF.